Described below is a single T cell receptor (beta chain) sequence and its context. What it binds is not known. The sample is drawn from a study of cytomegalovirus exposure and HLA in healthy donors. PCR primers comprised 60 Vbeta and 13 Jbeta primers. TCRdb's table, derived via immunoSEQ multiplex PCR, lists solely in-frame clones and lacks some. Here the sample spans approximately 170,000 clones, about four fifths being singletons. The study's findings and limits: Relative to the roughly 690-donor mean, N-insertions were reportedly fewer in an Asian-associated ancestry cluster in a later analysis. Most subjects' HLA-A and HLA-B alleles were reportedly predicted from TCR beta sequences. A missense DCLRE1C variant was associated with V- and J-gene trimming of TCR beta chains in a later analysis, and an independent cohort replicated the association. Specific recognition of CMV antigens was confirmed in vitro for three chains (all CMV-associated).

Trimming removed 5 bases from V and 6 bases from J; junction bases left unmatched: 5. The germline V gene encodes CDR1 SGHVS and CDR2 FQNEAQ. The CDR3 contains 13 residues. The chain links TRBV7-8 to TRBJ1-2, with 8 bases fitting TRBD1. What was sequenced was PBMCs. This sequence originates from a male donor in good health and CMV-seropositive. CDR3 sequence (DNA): TGTGCCAGCAGCCTAGGGACAGGCGATGGCTACACCTTC. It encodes CASSLGTGDGYTF.